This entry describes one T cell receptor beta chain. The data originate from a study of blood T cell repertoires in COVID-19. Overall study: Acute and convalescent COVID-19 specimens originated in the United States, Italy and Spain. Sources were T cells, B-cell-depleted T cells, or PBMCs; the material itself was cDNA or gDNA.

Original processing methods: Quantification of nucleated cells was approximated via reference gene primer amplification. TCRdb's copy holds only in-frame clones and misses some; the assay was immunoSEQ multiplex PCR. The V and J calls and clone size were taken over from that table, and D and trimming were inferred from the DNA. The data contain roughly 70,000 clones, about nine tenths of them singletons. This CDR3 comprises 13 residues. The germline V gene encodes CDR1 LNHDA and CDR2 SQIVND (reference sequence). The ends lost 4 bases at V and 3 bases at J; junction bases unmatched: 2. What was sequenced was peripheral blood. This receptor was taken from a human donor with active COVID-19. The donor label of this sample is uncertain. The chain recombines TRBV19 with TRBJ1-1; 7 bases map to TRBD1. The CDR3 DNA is TGTGCCAGTAGTAGCGACAGGGACACTGAAGCTTTCTTT. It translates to CASSSDRDTEAFF.